The rows below give T cell receptor beta chains drawn from one sample of a study of response to subunit inactivated influenza vaccine. TCRdb reanalysed the RT-PCR reads using MiXCR and keeps one entry per CDR3 protein. The sample shows 300,000 to 350,000 distinct CDR3 sequences, roughly a fifth of them seen only once. The source was PBMCs from blood, collected about 20 months after vaccination. The receptors here all came from a man in his fifties or sixties who received an inactivated influenza vaccine. Both conserved end residues are part of each CDR3. D genes are given only for firm matches. Some rows mark clone size as missing; the rest say once, few, many or name a class of expanded clone.

D: NA; size: NA; J: TRBJ1-1; V: TRBV15; CDR3: CATSRRDTEAFF; DNA: TGTGCCACCAGCAGGAGGGACACTGAAGCTTTCTTT
D: NA; size: NA; J: TRBJ2-3; V: TRBV3-1; CDR3: CASSQGPSDTDTQYF; DNA: TGTGCCAGCAGCCAAGGGCCTAGCGACACAGATACGCAGTATTTT
D: TRBD1; size: many; J: TRBJ1-1; V: TRBV9; CDR3: CASSVAPGQGPEAFF; DNA: TGTGCCAGCAGCGTAGCCCCGGGACAGGGACCTGAAGCTTTCTTT
D: TRBD2; size: few; J: TRBJ2-7; V: TRBV20-1; CDR3: CSVAGVNYEQYF; DNA: TGCAGCGTAGCGGGAGTGAACTACGAGCAGTACTTC
D: NA; size: few; J: TRBJ2-7; V: TRBV29-1; CDR3: CSVEVLGGSSYEQYF; DNA: TGCAGCGTTGAGGTCCTTGGGGGGTCCTCCTACGAGCAGTACTTC
D: TRBD1; size: NA; J: TRBJ2-5; V: TRBV4-2; CDR3: CASSQGQGRETQYF; DNA: TGTGCCAGCAGCCAAGGACAGGGTAGAGAGACCCAGTACTTC
D: TRBD2; size: NA; J: TRBJ2-1; V: TRBV20-1; CDR3: CSASSGSARDEQFF; DNA: TGCAGTGCTAGTAGCGGGAGTGCCAGAGATGAGCAGTTCTTC
D: NA; size: few; J: TRBJ1-3; V: TRBV7-2; CDR3: CASSSTGFSGNTIYF; DNA: TGTGCCAGCAGCTCCACAGGGTTCTCTGGAAACACCATATATTTT
D: NA; size: NA; J: TRBJ2-2; V: TRBV7-2; CDR3: CASSPQGGSGELFF; DNA: TGTGCCAGCAGCCCCCAGGGGGGGTCCGGGGAGCTGTTTTTT
D: NA; size: NA; J: TRBJ1-4; V: TRBV7-9; CDR3: CASSLNGPPGEKLFF; DNA: TGTGCCAGCAGCTTAAACGGGCCCCCGGGTGAAAAACTGTTTTTT
D: TRBD2; size: NA; J: TRBJ2-7; V: TRBV6-1; CDR3: CASSDKTSGMGEQYF; DNA: TGTGCCAGCAGTGACAAGACTAGCGGGATGGGCGAGCAGTACTTC
D: NA; size: many; J: TRBJ1-6; V: TRBV6-1; CDR3: CASRNQGFSSPLHF; DNA: TGTGCCAGCAGAAACCAGGGGTTCAGTTCACCCCTCCACTTT
D: TRBD1; size: few; J: TRBJ1-5; V: TRBV20-1; CDR3: CSANDGTGLLQPQHF; DNA: TGCAGTGCCAATGACGGGACAGGGTTGTTGCAGCCCCAGCATTTT
D: NA; size: few; J: TRBJ1-6; V: TRBV4-2; CDR3: CASSQVTGQNSPLHF; DNA: TGTGCCAGCAGCCAAGTCACAGGGCAAAATTCACCCCTCCACTTT
D: NA; size: many; J: TRBJ1-1; V: TRBV7-9; CDR3: CASSLARSGYTEAFF; DNA: TGTGCCAGCAGCTTAGCGCGGTCCGGGTACACTGAAGCTTTCTTT
D: NA; size: few; J: TRBJ1-1; V: TRBV20-1; CDR3: CSARQGLTTEAFF; DNA: TGCAGTGCTAGACAGGGGTTGACCACTGAAGCTTTCTTT
D: TRBD1; size: many; J: TRBJ1-5; V: TRBV20-1; CDR3: CSAERRTGANQPQHF; DNA: TGCAGTGCTGAACGCAGGACAGGGGCCAATCAGCCCCAGCATTTT
D: TRBD1; size: NA; J: TRBJ2-3; V: TRBV2; CDR3: CASSKQRQGMTDTQYF; DNA: TGTGCCAGCAGTAAACAAAGACAGGGGATGACAGATACGCAGTATTTT
D: NA; size: NA; J: TRBJ2-3; V: TRBV20-1; CDR3: CSASPAEGTDTQYF; DNA: TGCAGTGCTTCTCCAGCCGAGGGCACAGATACGCAGTATTTT
D: NA; size: many; J: TRBJ1-2; V: TRBV6-2/TRBV6-3; CDR3: CASSYLDSNYGYTF; DNA: TGTGCCAGCAGTTACTTGGACAGCAACTATGGCTACACCTTC
D: TRBD1; size: NA; J: TRBJ2-1; V: TRBV10-3; CDR3: CAISDPGTGDFRSSYNEQFF; DNA: TGTGCCATCAGTGATCCCGGGACAGGGGACTTTCGGAGCTCCTACAATGAGCAGTTCTTC
D: NA; size: NA; J: TRBJ2-7; V: TRBV6-5; CDR3: CASSYATGNYEQYF; DNA: TGTGCCAGCAGTTACGCAACCGGGAACTACGAGCAGTACTTC
D: TRBD1; size: NA; J: TRBJ2-5; V: TRBV24-1; CDR3: CATSDLQGTQETQYF; DNA: TGTGCCACCAGTGATCTACAGGGGACCCAAGAGACCCAGTACTTC
D: NA; size: many; J: TRBJ1-5; V: TRBV18; CDR3: CASSSSGPGSQSSNQPQHF; DNA: TGTGCCAGCTCATCATCGGGGCCAGGGAGTCAGAGTAGCAATCAGCCCCAGCATTTT
D: TRBD1; size: NA; J: TRBJ1-5; V: TRBV12-3/TRBV12-4; CDR3: CASSWDRNQPQHF; DNA: TGTGCCAGCAGTTGGGACAGAAATCAGCCCCAGCATTTT
D: NA; size: NA; J: TRBJ1-1; V: TRBV28; CDR3: CASSEDKNTEAFF; DNA: TGTGCCAGCAGTGAGGACAAGAACACTGAAGCTTTCTTT
D: NA; size: few; J: TRBJ1-4; V: TRBV29-1; CDR3: CSVGATIEKLFF; DNA: TGCAGCGTTGGAGCCACTATTGAAAAACTGTTTTTT